This T cell receptor beta chain was recovered during a study of blood T cell repertoires in COVID-19. Whole-study context: Symptom resolution, clearance, or two negative PCRs marked donors in Cohort 3 as recovered. Whether acute or convalescent, the COVID-19 samples came from the United States, Italy and Spain.

This CDR3 contains 14 residues. Trimming cost V 6 bases and J 6 bases, with 15 bases left between them. Germline-derived CDR1 and CDR2 are SGHNT and YYREEE (reference sequence). The authors' processing: Estimation of nucleated cell counts was performed using reference gene primer amplification. Method: immunoSEQ multiplex PCR; TCRdb's copy keeps in-frame clones and lacks some. The DNA was the basis for D and trimming; V, J and clone size are from that table. The sample comprises roughly 200,000 clones, about 85% of which are singletons, and about 22% rests with the top ten. In terms of age and location, participants ranged from roughly 18 to 100 years and lived in about 25 US areas.

The sequence was collected from a woman in her thirties or forties in a cohort exposed to, infected with or recovered from COVID-19 (not recorded which). This chain connects TRBV5-4 to TRBJ1-4; D is possibly TRBD1 (5 bases). Sequences were obtained from PBMCs or T cells enriched from blood (not recorded which). CDR3: CASTSGFRDEKLFF. The DNA of the CDR3 is TGTGCCAGCACCTCAGGGTTTCGGGATGAAAAACTGTTTTTT.